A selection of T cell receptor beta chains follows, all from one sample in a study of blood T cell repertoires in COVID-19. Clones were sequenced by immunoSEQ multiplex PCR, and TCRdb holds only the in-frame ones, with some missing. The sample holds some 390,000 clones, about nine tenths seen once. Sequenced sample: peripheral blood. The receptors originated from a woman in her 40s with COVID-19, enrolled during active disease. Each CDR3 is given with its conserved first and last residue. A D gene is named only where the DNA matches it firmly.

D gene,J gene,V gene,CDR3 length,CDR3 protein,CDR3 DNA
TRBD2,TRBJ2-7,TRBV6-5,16,CASSYSTSGSFYEQYF,TGTGCCAGCAGTTACTCCACTAGCGGGAGTTTCTACGAGCAGTACTTC
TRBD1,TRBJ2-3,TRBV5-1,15,CASSGAGGGADTQYF,TGCGCCAGCAGCGGTGCAGGGGGCGGCGCAGATACGCAGTATTTT
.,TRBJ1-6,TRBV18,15,CASSSDGGSISPLHF,TGTGCCAGCTCAAGTGACGGGGGGTCCATTTCACCCCTCCACTTT
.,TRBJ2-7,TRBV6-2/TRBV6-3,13,CASSLSGAYEQYF,TGTGCCAGCAGTTTATCAGGGGCCTACGAGCAGTACTTC
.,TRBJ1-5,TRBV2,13,CASTPGENQPQHF,TGTGCCAGCACCCCAGGGGAAAATCAGCCCCAGCATTTT
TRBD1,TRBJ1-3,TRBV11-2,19,CASSLAHRTGLSSGNTIYF,TGTGCCAGCAGCTTAGCCCACAGGACAGGGTTGTCCTCTGGAAACACCATATATTTT
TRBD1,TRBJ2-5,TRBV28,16,CASSFGTGPWQETQYF,TGTGCCAGCAGTTTTGGGACAGGGCCATGGCAGGAGACCCAGTACTTC
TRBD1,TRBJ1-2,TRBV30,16,CAWSPWTGGSRHVGTF,TGTGCCTGGAGCCCTTGGACAGGGGGCTCTCGTCACGTAGGAACCTTC
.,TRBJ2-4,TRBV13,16,CASSSRVALAKNIQYF,TGTGCCAGCAGTTCGCGGGTGGCGCTAGCCAAAAACATTCAGTACTTC
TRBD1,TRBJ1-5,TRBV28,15,CASRGMGQGYQPQHF,TGTGCCAGCAGGGGGATGGGACAGGGGTATCAGCCCCAGCATTTT
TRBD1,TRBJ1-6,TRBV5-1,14,CASSLTGVDSPLHF,TGCGCCAGCAGCTTGACAGGGGTGGATTCACCCCTCCACTTT
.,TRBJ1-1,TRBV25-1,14,CASSEWRGNTEAFF,TGTGCCAGCAGTGAATGGCGGGGCAACACTGAAGCTTTCTTT
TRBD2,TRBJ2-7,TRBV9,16,CASSSRGGPPPYEQYF,TGTGCCAGCAGCTCTCGGGGGGGGCCTCCTCCTTACGAGCAGTACTTC